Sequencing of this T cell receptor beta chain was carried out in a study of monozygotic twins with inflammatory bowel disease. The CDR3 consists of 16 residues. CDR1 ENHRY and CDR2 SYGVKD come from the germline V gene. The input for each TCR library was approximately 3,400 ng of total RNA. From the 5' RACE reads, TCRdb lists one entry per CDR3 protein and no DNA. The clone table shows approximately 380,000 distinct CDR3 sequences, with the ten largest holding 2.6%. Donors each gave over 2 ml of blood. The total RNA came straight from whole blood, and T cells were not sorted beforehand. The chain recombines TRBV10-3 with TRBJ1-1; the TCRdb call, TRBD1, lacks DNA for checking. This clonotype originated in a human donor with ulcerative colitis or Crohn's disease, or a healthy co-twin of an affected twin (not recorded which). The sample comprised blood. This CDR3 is CAIRTGQGARGTEAFF.